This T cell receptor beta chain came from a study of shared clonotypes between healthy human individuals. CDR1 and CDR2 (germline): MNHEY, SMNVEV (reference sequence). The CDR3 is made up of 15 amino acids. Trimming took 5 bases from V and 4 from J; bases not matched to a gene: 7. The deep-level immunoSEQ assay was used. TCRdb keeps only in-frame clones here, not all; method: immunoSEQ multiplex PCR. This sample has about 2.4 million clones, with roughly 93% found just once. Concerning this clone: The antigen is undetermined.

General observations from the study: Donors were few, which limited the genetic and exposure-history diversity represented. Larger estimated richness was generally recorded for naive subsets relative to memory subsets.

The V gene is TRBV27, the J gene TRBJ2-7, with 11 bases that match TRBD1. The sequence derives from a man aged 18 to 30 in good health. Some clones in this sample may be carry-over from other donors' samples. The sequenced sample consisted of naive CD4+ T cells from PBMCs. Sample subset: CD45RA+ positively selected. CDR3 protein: CASSPGTGGRYEQYF. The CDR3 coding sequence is TGTGCCAGCAGTCCGGGGACAGGGGGAAGGTACGAGCAGTACTTC.